This T cell receptor (beta chain) was captured by sequencing in a study of regulatory T cells in long-lasting Graves disease (TCRdb year 2021). For context, the study as a whole: In the newly diagnosed Graves' disease group, patients had been taking antithyroid drugs for less than 3 months. The study took place in China and was registered as a clinical trial. TCR sequencing covered some 13 persistent and some 20 newly diagnosed Graves' disease patients, some 33 samples in total. Patients with persistent Graves' disease were compared with patients with newly diagnosed Graves' disease using TCR sequencing and RNA sequencing of peripheral blood. Study-wide findings and limitations: Because the primary lesion, thyroid tissue, could not be accessed, the study looked at peripheral blood alone. The authors noted that the small sample size was a limitation that may lower accuracy. Sequencing and analysis were restricted to the TCR beta chain. Compared with newly diagnosed patients, patients with persistent Graves' disease had lower TCR Shannon entropy and fewer highly expanded clones, which suggests clonal expansion. Patients with persistent disease shared more public clonotypes (about 2,900) than newly diagnosed patients did (approximately 970). Preferential use of TRBV28, TRBJ1-2 and TRBJ2-5 was observed in persistent disease, whereas TRBV20-1 and TRBJ2-1 were favored in newly diagnosed disease.

Library method: multiplex PCR. This sample was sequenced with an Illumina HiSeq 4000. iRepertoire HTBI primers and Arm-PCR amplification of CDR3 regions were used to construct TCR beta libraries. PCR products were gel purified before sequencing. In the original analysis: A total of 62 TRBV and some 15 TRBJ segments were identified across samples and were used for gene usage analysis of CDR3 amino acid clonotypes. Filtered high-quality paired reads were merged into contigs using COPE and FqMerger. Contigs were aligned with BLAST to IMGT TRBV, TRBD and TRBJ reference genes, and CDR3 was defined per IMGT. Clonotypes above 0.1% frequency were classified as highly expanded clones. Repertoire diversity was measured by Shannon entropy, and V-J evenness by the Gini coefficient. Public clonotypes were defined as clonotypes shared by more than one individual. TCRdb's own reprocessing of the public reads used fastp at Q25 and MiXCR and kept productive beta chains. Entries that share a CDR3 protein sequence are merged under the most common genes and DNA. These V and J calls originate from TCRdb's pipeline instead of the authors' own analysis. This sample is represented by 510,000 or so distinct CDR3 sequences; 9.5% to 15% of them were singletons. Approximately 9% of the sample comes from the top ten.

The time point label, as the study defines it: newly diagnosed GD, antithyroid drugs for less than 3 months. For both TCR sequencing and RNA sequencing, RNA was extracted from PBMCs in TRIzol. The diagnosis of Graves' disease followed American Thyroid Association guidelines. Patients were recruited from an endocrinology department in Xi'an, China. Each patient gave around 9 milliliters of peripheral blood, collected in an EDTA anticoagulant tube. PBMCs were isolated by Ficoll Paque Plus density gradient separation without further T cell sorting. An Agilent 2100 Bioanalyzer and agarose gel were used to check RNA quality, and a NanoDrop 2000 was used to measure RNA concentration. This clonotype was counted only a few times. It lacks a known antigen. No base qualities exist here, and no much larger clone lies one base off it. The cysteine opens and the phenylalanine closes a CDR3 of 15 amino acids. The DNA shown is the 45-base CDR3, in frame from base 1. Germline trimming amounts to 6 bases on V and 5 bases on J, with 12 as the count of junction bases outside the gene matches. CDR1 PRHDT and CDR2 FYEKMQ are derived from the germline V gene (reference sequence).

A further study also used this sample, focusing on T cells in Graves' hyperthyroidism and ophthalmopathy. The second study also describes: Stable Graves' hyperthyroidism was defined as the absence of progression to ophthalmopathy over 18 months of follow-up. Hyperthyroidism patients were newly diagnosed, had a disease duration of under 2 months, and were aged 18 to 65 years. Any patient with an uncontrolled infection, another autoimmune disease, pregnancy or lactation was excluded. Clinical symptoms, serum thyroxine and TRAb, thyroid ultrasound, and orbital computed tomography formed the basis for the diagnoses. The first round of RT-PCR for the TCR CDR3 was performed with the HTBI primer set and the Qiagen OneStep RT-PCR kit. Most expanded thyroid clonotypes (frequency above 0.001) were also found in blood, which suggests that blood repertoires may mirror thyroid immune responses. A 13 V-J signature model separated ophthalmopathy from stable hyperthyroidism, with over 85% sensitivity and 81% to 83% specificity in cross-validation and 80%/75% in testing. In validation, progression to ophthalmopathy was predicted by the model with roughly 69% sensitivity and around 75% specificity, a median of 6.5 months before onset. To identify TCR V-J signatures that set the groups apart, the researchers used a discovery cohort of approximately 98 patients, made up of about 44 with Graves' ophthalmopathy and approximately 57 with stable Graves' hyperthyroidism. Prospective prediction of ophthalmopathy was tested in an independent validation cohort consisting of roughly 20 hyperthyroidism patients and more than 15 patients who later progressed to ophthalmopathy. For training and testing, the 100 or so patients in the discovery cohort were randomly divided in a 7:3 ratio. In roughly six Graves' hyperthyroidism patients, the study also compared T-cell repertoires from thyroid tissue with T-cell repertoires from blood. After sampling, hyperthyroidism patients received methimazole starting at 30 mg daily, and ophthalmopathy patients received high-dose intravenous methylprednisolone. Libraries were constructed in a second round of multiplex PCR, after which size selection and purification were performed. Sequencing of the libraries was done on an Illumina HiSeq2000 using paired-end 100 bp reads. SOAPnuke was used to process the raw data, with reads discarded if the reads contained adapters or uncalled bases, had a mean Phred below 15, or lacked an exact constant-primer or identifier match. High-quality paired reads were merged with COPE v1.2.5, and unique nucleotide sequences were defined as clonotypes. Clonotypes were aligned to IMGT TRBV, TRBD and TRBJ reference segments using MiTCR v1.1. Analysis was restricted to V-J combinations with a frequency above 0.0001, which covered roughly 99% of repertoires. A TCS score was defined as the ratio of F50 (clonal expansion) to E x V (chaos), with BLOSUM62-based TCRdist applied between CDR3 peptides within each V-J. Welch's t-statistics and random forest reduced roughly 500 V-J features to 10 to 15, which were used in a naive Bayes classifier (R e1071). Sample size was not statistically predetermined, and blinding of investigators to group allocation was not performed. The paper reports TCR Vbeta CDR3 sequencing of approximately 140 peripheral blood samples: fewer than 50 ophthalmopathy, roughly 80 hyperthyroidism and 17 progressor patients.

The chain joins TRBV13 to TRBJ2-7; 8 middle bases align to TRBD2. The TCR originated in a woman under 40 with Graves disease. Donor details come from another sample of the same person, matched by shared clones. The sample consisted of peripheral blood mononuclear cells (PBMCs), taken at new diagnosis, from a patient treated with antithyroid drugs. The CDR3 reads CASRKAGTRPHEQYF. The sequenced DNA is TGTGCCAGCAGAAAAGCCGGGACTAGGCCCCACGAGCAGTACTTC.